This T cell receptor (beta chain) was captured by sequencing in a study of T cell repertoires in cytomegalovirus infection. Overall study: Public signatures in TCR beta pointed to CMV infection and matching HLA type. Points from the study as a whole: Totalled public TCR beta family frequency picked out people who carried CMV plus the relevant HLA. Across the ex vivo response, the dominant clonotypes were HLA-C-restricted CMV-specific TCR beta clonotypes.

Germline CDR1 and CDR2: MNHEY and SVGEGT. The CDR3 runs to 15 residues. With V trimmed by 2 bases and J by 9 bases, 3 bases remained unmatched. This clonotype was counted a few times. Its antigen is currently unknown. Each CDR3 protein gets one entry after TCRdb re-called the reads with MiXCR. The data contain more than 250,000 distinct CDR3 sequences, more than 20% of them singletons. The chain carries TRBV6-2 or TRBV6-3 and TRBJ2-1; 14 bases agree with TRBD2. Material: cultured PBMCs, obtained from culture after CMV antigen stimulation. This clonotype originated in a human donor in good health (CMV status not recorded). Some clones in this sample may be carry-over from other donors' samples. The CDR3 is CASSYTGTSGGEQFF. The CDR3 nucleotides read TGTGCCAGCAGTTACACGGGGACTAGCGGGGGTGAGCAGTTCTTC.